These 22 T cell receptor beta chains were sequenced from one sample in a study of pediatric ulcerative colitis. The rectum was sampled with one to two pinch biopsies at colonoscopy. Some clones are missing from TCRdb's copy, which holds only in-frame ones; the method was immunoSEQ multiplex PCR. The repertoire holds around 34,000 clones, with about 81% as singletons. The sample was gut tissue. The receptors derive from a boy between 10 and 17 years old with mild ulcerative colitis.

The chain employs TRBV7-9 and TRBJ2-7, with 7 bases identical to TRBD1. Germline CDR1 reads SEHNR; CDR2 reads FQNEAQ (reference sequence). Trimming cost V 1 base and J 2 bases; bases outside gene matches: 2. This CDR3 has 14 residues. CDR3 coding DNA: TGTGCCAGCAGCTTAGATACAGGGGCCTACGAGCAGTACTTC. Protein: CASSLDTGAYEQYF.

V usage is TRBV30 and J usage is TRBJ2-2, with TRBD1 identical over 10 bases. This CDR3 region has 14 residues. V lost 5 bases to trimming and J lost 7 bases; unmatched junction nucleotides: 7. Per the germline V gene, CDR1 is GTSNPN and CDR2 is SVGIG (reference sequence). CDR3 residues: CAWSSGTGDGELFF. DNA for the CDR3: TGTGCCTGGTCGTCCGGGACAGGGGACGGGGAGCTGTTTTTT.

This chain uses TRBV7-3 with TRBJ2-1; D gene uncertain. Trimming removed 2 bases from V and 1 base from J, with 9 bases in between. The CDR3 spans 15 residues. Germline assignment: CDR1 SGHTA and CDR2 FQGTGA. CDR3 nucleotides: TGTGCCAGCAGCTTAGACCGGAGTTCCTACAATGAGCAGTTCTTC. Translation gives CASSLDRSSYNEQFF.

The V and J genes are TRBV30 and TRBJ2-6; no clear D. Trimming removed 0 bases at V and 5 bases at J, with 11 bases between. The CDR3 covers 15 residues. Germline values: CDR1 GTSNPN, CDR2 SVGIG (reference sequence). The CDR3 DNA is TGTGCCTGGAGTGTGGTGCGCTTACGGGCCAACGTCCTGACTTTC. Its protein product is CAWSVVRLRANVLTF.

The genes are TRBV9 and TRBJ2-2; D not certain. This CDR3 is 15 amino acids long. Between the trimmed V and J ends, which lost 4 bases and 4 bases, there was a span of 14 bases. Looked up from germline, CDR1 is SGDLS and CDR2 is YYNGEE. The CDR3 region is CASSYDGFITGELFF. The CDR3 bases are TGTGCCAGCAGCTACGACGGTTTCATCACCGGGGAGCTGTTTTTT.

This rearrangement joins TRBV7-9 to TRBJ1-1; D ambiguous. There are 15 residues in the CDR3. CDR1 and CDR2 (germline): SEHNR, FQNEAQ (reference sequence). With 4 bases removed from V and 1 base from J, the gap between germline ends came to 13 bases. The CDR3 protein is CASSYSILQNTEAFF. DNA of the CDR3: TGTGCCAGCAGCTACTCCATTCTCCAGAACACTGAAGCTTTCTTT.

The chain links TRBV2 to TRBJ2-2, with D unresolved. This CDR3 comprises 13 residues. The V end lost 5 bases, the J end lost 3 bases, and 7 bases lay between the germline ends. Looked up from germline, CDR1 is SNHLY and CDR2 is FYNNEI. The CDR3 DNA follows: TGTGCCAGCAGTTCCGAGTACACCGGGGAGCTGTTTTTT. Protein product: CASSSEYTGELFF.

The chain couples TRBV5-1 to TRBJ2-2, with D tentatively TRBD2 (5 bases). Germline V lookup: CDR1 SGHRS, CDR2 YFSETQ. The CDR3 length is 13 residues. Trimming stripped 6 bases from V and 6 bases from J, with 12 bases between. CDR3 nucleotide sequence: TGCGCCAGCAAAACTGCGAGGGCCGGGGAGCTGTTTTTT. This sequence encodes CASKTARAGELFF.

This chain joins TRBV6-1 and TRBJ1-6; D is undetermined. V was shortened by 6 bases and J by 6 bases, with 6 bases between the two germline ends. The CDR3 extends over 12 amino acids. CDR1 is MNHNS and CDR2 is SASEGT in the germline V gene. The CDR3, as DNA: TGTGCCAGCAGGACGGGTAATTCACCCCTCCACTTT. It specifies CASRTGNSPLHF.

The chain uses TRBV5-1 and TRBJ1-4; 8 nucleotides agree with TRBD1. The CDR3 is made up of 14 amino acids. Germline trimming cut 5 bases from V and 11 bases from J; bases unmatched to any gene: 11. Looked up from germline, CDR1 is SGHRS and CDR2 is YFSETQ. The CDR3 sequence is CASRMDRVLGKLFF. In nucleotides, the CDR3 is TGCGCCAGCAGGATGGACAGGGTCTTGGGGAAACTGTTTTTT.

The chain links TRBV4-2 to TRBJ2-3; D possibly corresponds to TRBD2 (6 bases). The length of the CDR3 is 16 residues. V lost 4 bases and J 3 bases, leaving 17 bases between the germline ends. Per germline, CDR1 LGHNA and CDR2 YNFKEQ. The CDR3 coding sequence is TGTGCCAGCAGCCCATCAGAACGGGGGTTGACAGATACGCAGTATTTT. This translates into CASSPSERGLTDTQYF.

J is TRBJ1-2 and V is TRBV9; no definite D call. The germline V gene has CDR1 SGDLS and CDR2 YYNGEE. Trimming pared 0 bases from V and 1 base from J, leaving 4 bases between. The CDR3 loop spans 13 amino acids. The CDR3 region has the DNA TGTGCCAGCAGCGTAGTAGATAACTATGGCTACACCTTC. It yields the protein CASSVVDNYGYTF. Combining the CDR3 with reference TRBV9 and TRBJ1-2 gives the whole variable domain DSGVTQTPKHLITATGQRVTLRCSPRSGDLSVYWYQQSLDQGLQFLIQYYNGEERAKGNILERFSAQQFPDLHSELNLSSLELGDSALYFCASSVVDNYGYTFGSGTRLTVV.

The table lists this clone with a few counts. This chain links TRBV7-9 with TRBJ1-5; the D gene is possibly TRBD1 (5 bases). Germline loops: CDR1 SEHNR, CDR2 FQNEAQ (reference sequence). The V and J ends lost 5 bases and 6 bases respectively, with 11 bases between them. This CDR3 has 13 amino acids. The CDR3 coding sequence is TGTGCCAGCAGCGTCAGGGTAGGTCAGCCCCAGCATTTT. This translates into CASSVRVGQPQHF.

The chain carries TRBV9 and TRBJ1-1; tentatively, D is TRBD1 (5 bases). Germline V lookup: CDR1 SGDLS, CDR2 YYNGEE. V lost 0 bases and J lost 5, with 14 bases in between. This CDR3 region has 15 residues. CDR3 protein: CASSVVGGGETEAFF. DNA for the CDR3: TGTGCCAGCAGCGTAGTCGGGGGAGGAGAGACTGAAGCTTTCTTT.

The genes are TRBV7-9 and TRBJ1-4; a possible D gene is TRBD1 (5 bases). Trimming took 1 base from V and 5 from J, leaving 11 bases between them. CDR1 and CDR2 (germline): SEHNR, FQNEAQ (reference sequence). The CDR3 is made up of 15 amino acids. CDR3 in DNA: TGTGCCAGCAGCTTAGTTGGGGGACTCAATGAAAAACTGTTTTTT. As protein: CASSLVGGLNEKLFF.

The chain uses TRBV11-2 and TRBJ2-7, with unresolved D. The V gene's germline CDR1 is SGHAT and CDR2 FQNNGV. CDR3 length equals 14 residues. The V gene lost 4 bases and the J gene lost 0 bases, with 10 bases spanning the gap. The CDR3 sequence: CASSSLEPSYEQYF. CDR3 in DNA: TGTGCCAGCAGCTCCCTCGAACCCTCCTACGAGCAGTACTTC.

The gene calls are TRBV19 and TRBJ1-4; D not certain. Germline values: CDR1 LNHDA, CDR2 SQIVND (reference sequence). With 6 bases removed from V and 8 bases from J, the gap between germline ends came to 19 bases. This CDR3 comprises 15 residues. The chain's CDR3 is CASSQPSEIGEKLFF. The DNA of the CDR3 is TGTGCCAGTAGCCAACCCAGTGAAATCGGAGAAAAACTGTTTTTT.

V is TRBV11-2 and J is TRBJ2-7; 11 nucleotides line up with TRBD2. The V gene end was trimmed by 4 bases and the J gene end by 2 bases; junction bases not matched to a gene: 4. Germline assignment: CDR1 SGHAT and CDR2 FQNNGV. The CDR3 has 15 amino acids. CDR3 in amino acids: CASSWGLADTYEQYF. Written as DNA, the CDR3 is TGTGCCAGCAGCTGGGGACTAGCGGATACCTACGAGCAGTACTTC.

The DNA for the CDR3 is TGTGCCAGCCGGGACAGGGTCGGACATGAAAAACTGTTTTTT. Residues: CASRDRVGHEKLFF. The V gene is TRBV6-1, the J gene TRBJ1-4, with 9 bases matching TRBD1. The germline gives CDR1 MNHNS, CDR2 SASEGT. CDR3 size: 14 residues. Trimming removed 8 bases from V and 6 bases from J; junction bases left unmatched: 7.

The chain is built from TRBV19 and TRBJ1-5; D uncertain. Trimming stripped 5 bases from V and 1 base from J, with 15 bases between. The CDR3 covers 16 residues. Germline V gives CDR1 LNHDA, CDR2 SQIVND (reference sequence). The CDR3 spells CASSWLAGKSNQPQHF. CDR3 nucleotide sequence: TGTGCCAGTAGTTGGTTGGCAGGAAAGAGCAATCAGCCCCAGCATTTT.

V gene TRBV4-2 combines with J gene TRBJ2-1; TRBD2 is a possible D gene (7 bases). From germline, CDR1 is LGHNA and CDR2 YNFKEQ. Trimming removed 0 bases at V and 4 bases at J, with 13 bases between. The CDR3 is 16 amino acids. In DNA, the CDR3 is TGTGCCAGCAGCCAAGATGCGGGGGCCGTATACAATGAGCAGTTCTTC. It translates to CASSQDAGAVYNEQFF.

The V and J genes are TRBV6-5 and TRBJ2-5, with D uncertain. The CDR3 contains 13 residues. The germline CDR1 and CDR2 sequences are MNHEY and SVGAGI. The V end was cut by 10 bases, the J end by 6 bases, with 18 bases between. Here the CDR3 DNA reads TGTGCCACAGGCGGCCTGACCCTCAAGACCCAGTACTTC. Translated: CATGGLTLKTQYF.